This TCR beta chain was found in a study of human T cells and chemical hapten exposure. Study background: After 6 days, upper back 0.01% DPC patch tests were scored.

This clonotype has just a few counts. Its target is unknown. Findings and caveats of the study: Relative to control repertoires, expanded TCRs gave rise to significantly more large CDR3 similarity clusters.

Time point described: patch test 1, 2 weeks after DPC sensitization. The treatment here: therapeutic diphenylcyclopropenone sensitization with weekly scalp DPC. TCRdb ran MiXCR on the RACE reads and lists one entry per CDR3 protein. The data hold roughly 160,000 distinct CDR3 sequences, with 13% to 15% observed a single time. The clonotype was recovered from a woman aged 30 to 39 with alopecia areata. Some clones in this sample may be carry-over from other donors' samples. The specimen was whole blood, collected in connection with sensitization to the hapten diphenylcyclopropenone (DPC).

CDR3 region: CSARVAARVQETQYF. Written as DNA, the CDR3 is TGCAGTGCTAGAGTAGCAGCTAGGGTACAAGAGACCCAGTACTTC. This rearrangement joins TRBV20-1 to TRBJ2-5; D gene ambiguous. The V end was cut by 1 base, the J end by 2 bases, with 14 bases between. The germline V gene has CDR1 DFQATT and CDR2 SNEGSKA (reference sequence). The CDR3 runs to 15 residues.